Listed below are T cell receptor beta chains from one sample, sequenced in a study of regulatory T cells in long-lasting Graves disease. In TCRdb, the multiplex PCR reads were re-called with MiXCR into one record per CDR3 protein. The sample carries roughly 380,000 distinct CDR3 sequences, 16% recorded once. The sample also formed part of further work on T cells in Graves' hyperthyroidism and ophthalmopathy.

The starting material was peripheral blood mononuclear cells (PBMCs), obtained at new diagnosis, from a patient treated with antithyroid drugs. The source of these receptors is a man aged 35-49 years with Graves disease. Both conserved end residues are part of each CDR3. D genes are given only for firm matches. Expanded clones get a size class; other rows say once, few or many, or leave the size out.

v_call	d_call	j_call	clone_size	cdr3_aa	cdr3_nt
TRBV3-1	TRBD1	TRBJ1-6	many	CASSQSGGSLHF	TGTGCCAGCAGCCAATCAGGGGGATCCCTCCACTTT
TRBV18	.	TRBJ1-3	.	CASSRGLSGNTIYF	TGTGCCAGCTCCCGCGGGCTTTCTGGAAACACCATATATTTT
TRBV30	TRBD2	TRBJ2-7	few	CAWSRLAGSSYEQYF	TGTGCCTGGAGTCGACTAGCGGGGAGCTCCTACGAGCAGTACTTC
TRBV16	.	TRBJ2-7	many	CASSQSRELAYEQYF	TGTGCCAGCAGCCAATCCAGGGAGCTGGCCTACGAGCAGTACTTC
TRBV20-1	TRBD2	TRBJ2-5	many	CSARSAGTSGPQETQYF	TGCAGTGCTAGATCAGCCGGGACTAGCGGCCCACAAGAGACCCAGTACTTC
TRBV30	TRBD1	TRBJ1-2	many	CAGMTGNGYTF	TGTGCCGGAATGACAGGGAATGGCTACACCTTC
TRBV5-6	TRBD1	TRBJ2-5	.	CASSLGAGGGETQYF	TGTGCCAGCAGCTTGGGGGCAGGGGGCGGTGAGACCCAGTACTTC
TRBV7-9	TRBD1	TRBJ1-1	.	CASSSSTGDTEAFF	TGTGCCAGCAGTTCATCGACAGGGGACACTGAAGCTTTCTTT
TRBV10-3	.	TRBJ2-7	few	CAISGGREQYF	TGTGCCATCAGTGGGGGTCGCGAGCAGTACTTC
TRBV5-1	.	TRBJ2-2	few	CASSLAGVGPHTGELFF	TGCGCCAGCAGCTTGGCCGGGGTCGGACCTCACACCGGGGAGCTGTTTTTT
TRBV7-3	.	TRBJ2-1	many	CASSPSRENEQFF	TGTGCCAGCAGCCCCTCACGGGAAAATGAGCAGTTCTTC
TRBV7-2	TRBD2	TRBJ2-2	.	CASSFLPGLTGGPGELFF	TGTGCCAGCAGTTTTCTACCGGGACTAACGGGGGGGCCCGGGGAGCTGTTTTTT
TRBV6-1	.	TRBJ1-6	many	CAIQKGLDNSPLHF	TGTGCCATTCAAAAGGGACTGGATAATTCACCCCTCCACTTT
TRBV6-1	.	TRBJ2-1	many	CASSLGQYNNEQFF	TGTGCCAGCAGCCTAGGACAGTATAACAATGAGCAGTTCTTC
TRBV6-1	TRBD2	TRBJ2-2	.	CASRNPGLAGGPPDTGELFF	TGTGCCAGCAGGAACCCGGGACTAGCGGGGGGGCCGCCGGACACCGGGGAGCTGTTTTTT
TRBV10-3	TRBD1	TRBJ1-1	.	CAISETFQGGTEAFF	TGTGCCATCAGTGAGACCTTTCAGGGGGGCACTGAAGCTTTCTTT
TRBV2	TRBD1	TRBJ2-1	many	CASSGGQGAEQFF	TGTGCCAGCAGTGGGGGACAGGGAGCTGAGCAGTTCTTC
TRBV4-2	.	TRBJ2-3	few	CASSHHPPTSTSTDTQYF	TGTGCCAGCAGCCACCACCCCCCAACTAGCACTAGCACAGATACGCAGTATTTT
TRBV6-2/TRBV6-3	.	TRBJ2-3	.	CASSRDRPFTDTQYF	TGTGCCAGCAGTCGCGACCGACCTTTCACAGATACGCAGTATTTT
TRBV20-1	.	TRBJ1-6	.	CSARERSGQNSPLHF	TGCAGTGCTAGAGAAAGGTCAGGGCAGAATTCACCCCTCCACTTT
TRBV5-4	TRBD2	TRBJ2-7	few	CASRPAGGQSYEQYF	TGTGCCAGCAGACCCGCGGGGGGGCAGTCCTACGAGCAGTACTTC
TRBV5-1	TRBD2	TRBJ2-7	many	CASSRTSGGYYEQYF	TGCGCCAGCAGTAGGACTAGCGGGGGGTACTACGAGCAGTACTTC
TRBV5-1	.	TRBJ1-1	.	CASSTTGAGGTEAFF	TGCGCCAGCAGCACGACCGGGGCTGGTGGAACTGAAGCTTTCTTT
TRBV6-1	TRBD2	TRBJ2-7	few	CASRGTSGSYEQYF	TGTGCCAGCAGGGGGACTAGCGGCTCCTACGAGCAGTACTTC
TRBV2	TRBD1	TRBJ1-2	.	CASSNRGGYGYTF	TGTGCCAGCAGTAACAGGGGAGGCTATGGCTACACCTTC
TRBV27	TRBD1	TRBJ2-3	few	CASRPQGAGDTQYF	TGTGCCAGCAGGCCACAGGGGGCGGGAGATACGCAGTATTTT
TRBV11-3	.	TRBJ1-1	many	CASSLATWGTNTEAFF	TGTGCCAGCAGCTTAGCCACATGGGGGACGAACACTGAAGCTTTCTTT
TRBV28	.	TRBJ1-1	many	CASSLPHTGTGWNTEAFF	TGTGCCAGCAGCCTCCCCCATACAGGGACGGGGTGGAACACTGAAGCTTTCTTT
TRBV5-5	TRBD1	TRBJ2-1	.	CASSLGQGVHEQFF	TGTGCCAGCAGCTTGGGGCAGGGGGTCCACGAGCAGTTCTTC
TRBV27	.	TRBJ2-5	once	CAGSLGRQETQYF	TGTGCCGGCAGTTTAGGTCGGCAAGAGACCCAGTACTTC
TRBV11-3	.	TRBJ2-7	few	CASSLAAGFTYEQYF	TGTGCCAGCAGCTTAGCGGCAGGATTTACCTACGAGCAGTACTTC
TRBV7-2	.	TRBJ2-7	many	CASSLGPRDYKYF	TGTGCCAGCAGCTTAGGTCCGCGGGATTATAAGTACTTC
TRBV4-1	TRBD2	TRBJ2-1	many	CASSRGGGAYNEQFF	TGTGCCAGCAGCCGGGGCGGGGGGGCCTACAATGAGCAGTTCTTC
TRBV29-1	TRBD1	TRBJ2-1	many	CSVEDLGDRGLGEQFF	TGCAGCGTTGAAGATCTAGGGGACAGGGGGTTAGGTGAGCAGTTCTTC
TRBV6-2/TRBV6-3	TRBD1	TRBJ1-6	many	CASSSQTGWTSPLHF	TGTGCCAGCAGTTCCCAGACAGGGTGGACTTCACCCCTCCACTTT
TRBV20-1	.	TRBJ2-7	many	CSARVPGSYEQYF	TGCAGTGCTAGAGTACCAGGCTCCTACGAGCAGTACTTC
TRBV7-2	TRBD1	TRBJ2-7	many	CASSFRQGGYEQYF	TGTGCCAGCAGCTTTAGACAGGGTGGGTACGAGCAGTACTTC
TRBV12-5	.	TRBJ2-2	many	CASGFPQGRGRELFF	TGTGCTAGTGGTTTCCCACAGGGACGAGGACGGGAGCTGTTTTTT
TRBV3-1	.	TRBJ1-1	many	CASSGPNAGFTEAFF	TGTGCCAGCAGCGGCCCCAACGCTGGATTCACTGAAGCTTTCTTT
TRBV10-3	.	TRBJ1-5	many	CAIGEGGFNQPQHF	TGTGCCATCGGCGAGGGGGGCTTCAATCAGCCCCAGCATTTT
TRBV9	.	TRBJ2-7	few	CASSVVGGREKYF	TGTGCCAGCAGCGTAGTCGGAGGACGCGAGAAGTACTTC
TRBV28	.	TRBJ2-2	many	CASSFQAFGELFF	TGTGCCAGCAGTTTCCAAGCATTCGGGGAGCTGTTTTTT
TRBV5-1	TRBD2	TRBJ2-3	many	CASSSTDGGNIGTDTQYF	TGCGCCAGCAGCTCGACGGACGGGGGGAATATAGGTACAGATACGCAGTATTTT
TRBV5-1	.	TRBJ2-1	few	CASSEDLGEQFF	TGCGCCAGCAGCGAGGACCTCGGGGAGCAGTTCTTC
TRBV5-1	.	TRBJ1-4	few	CASRPGAKRDEKLFF	TGCGCCAGCCGCCCAGGGGCGAAGAGGGATGAAAAACTGTTTTTT
TRBV20-1	.	TRBJ1-1	many	CSARHPGVYTEAFF	TGCAGTGCTAGACACCCGGGGGTCTACACTGAAGCTTTCTTT
TRBV27	.	TRBJ1-5	.	CASSFGRDSNQPQHF	TGTGCCAGCAGTTTTGGCAGGGACAGCAATCAGCCCCAGCATTTT
TRBV5-1	.	TRBJ2-5	.	CASSWGTTQETQYF	TGCGCCAGCAGCTGGGGGACAACCCAAGAGACCCAGTACTTC
TRBV7-3	.	TRBJ1-6	many	CASSLDIGMGSPLHF	TGTGCCAGCAGCTTGGACATAGGGATGGGTTCACCCCTCCACTTT
TRBV7-9	.	TRBJ1-1	.	CASSITEATEAFF	TGTGCCAGCAGCATCACCGAGGCCACTGAAGCTTTCTTT
TRBV7-2	.	TRBJ2-1	many	CASSLIAVNNEQFF	TGTGCCAGCAGCTTAATAGCGGTAAACAATGAGCAGTTCTTC
TRBV7-2	TRBD1	TRBJ2-1	many	CASSPRTGELNEQFF	TGTGCCAGCAGCCCCCGGACAGGGGAGCTCAATGAGCAGTTCTTC
TRBV5-1	TRBD1	TRBJ2-1	many	CASSTRPGQGSSEQFF	TGCGCCAGCAGCACACGCCCGGGACAGGGGTCCAGTGAGCAGTTCTTC
TRBV11-3	.	TRBJ2-1	many	CASNQWSGDNEQFF	TGTGCCAGCAACCAGTGGTCGGGCGACAATGAGCAGTTCTTC
TRBV10-3	TRBD1	TRBJ2-3	many	CAISEGTGRWADTQYF	TGTGCCATCAGTGAGGGGACAGGGCGCTGGGCAGATACGCAGTATTTT
TRBV10-3	.	TRBJ1-5	many	CADTISGNQPQHF	TGTGCGGACACGATCTCGGGCAATCAGCCCCAGCATTTT
TRBV20-1	TRBD1	TRBJ2-7	.	CSATGTGSCEQYF	TGCAGTGCTACCGGGACAGGGAGCTGCGAGCAGTACTTC